The following is a T cell receptor (beta chain) sequence with its context. Using immunoSEQ multiplex PCR, the repertoire was profiled, and TCRdb retains in-frame clones only, with some absent. The sample carries 110,000 to 150,000 clones, around 79% recorded once. Germline V gene sequence: CDR1 SGHDT, CDR2 YYEEEE. The CDR3 runs 14 residues. Between the trimmed V and J ends, which lost 4 bases and 6 bases, there was a span of 13 bases. This sample stems from a study of blood T cell repertoires in COVID-19. Study overall: The samples span acute and convalescent COVID-19 from the United States, Italy and Spain. The analysed material was cDNA or gDNA that came from T cells, B-cell-depleted T cells, or PBMCs.

The source is a man in his fifties or sixties with active or convalescent COVID-19. The specimen was peripheral blood. The V call is TRBV5-6, the J call TRBJ2-2; no reliable D call. Written as DNA, the CDR3 is TGTGCCAGCAGCCGTTCTATAGCTGCCGGGGAGCTGTTTTTT. Encoded protein: CASSRSIAAGELFF.